This TCR beta chain was sequenced in a study of T-cell memory formation after mild COVID-19. TCR alpha and TCR beta cDNA libraries carrying sample barcodes and UMIs were produced by 5'RACE using constant-segment primers. MiXCR, applied by TCRdb to the 5' RACE reads, yields one record per CDR3 protein. The table includes nearly 110,000 distinct CDR3 sequences, under 15% detected once. V shed 5 bases, J shed 5 bases, and the junction held 5 bases outside the gene matches. The CDR3 covers 13 residues. V gene TRBV12-3 or TRBV12-4 combines with J gene TRBJ1-2; 7 nucleotides align to TRBD1. Sequencing was carried out using PBMCs or a T cell subset sorted from them (not recorded which). The clonotype originates from a man between 18 and 35 years old who had mild COVID-19 (a few samples of this study predate the infection). Cell type and time point are not known. Here the CDR3 DNA reads TGTGCCAGCAGTCCTCCGGGACAGTATGGCTACACCTTC. Protein: CASSPPGQYGYTF.